The following is a T cell receptor (beta chain) sequence with its context. The entry originates in a study of T cells in Graves' hyperthyroidism and ophthalmopathy. TCR beta CDR3 regions were amplified from RNA transcripts. In the first-round RT-PCR of the TCR CDR3, the HTBI primer set was used. TCRdb redid the calling of the multiplex PCR reads with MiXCR, one entry per CDR3 protein. The sample holds about 710,000 distinct CDR3 sequences, 16% seen once. The sample was blood. The clonotype comes from a man between 18 and 29 years old with Graves' hyperthyroidism.

The CDR3 here is CASRSGLSNQPQHF. The CDR3 region has the DNA TGTGCCAGCAGGAGCGGACTGAGCAATCAGCCCCAGCATTTT. The V and J genes are TRBV28 and TRBJ1-5, with D hard to call. Germline CDR1 MDHEN, CDR2 SYDVKM. The CDR3 spans 14 residues. The ends were cut back, 6 bases at V and 1 base at J, with 10 bases in the middle. Based on the CDR3 plus reference TRBV28 and TRBJ1-5, the full variable domain is DVKVTQSSRYLVKRTGEKVFLECVQDMDHENMFWYRQDPGLGLRLIYFSYDVKMKEKGDIPEGYSVSREKKERFSLILESASTNQTSMYLCASRSGLSNQPQHFGDGTRLSIL.